This TCR beta chain emerged from a study of response to subunit inactivated influenza vaccine. Overall study findings and caveats: Only a handful of new T cells, the authors suggested, are recruited with each seasonal influenza vaccination.

V shed 1 base and J shed 5 bases, with 11 bases lying between them. Germline V gives CDR1 LGHNA, CDR2 YSLEER. This CDR3 region has 15 residues. This clonotype has more than one count but fewer than ten. As yet, its antigen is unknown. TCRdb reprocessed the RT-PCR reads with MiXCR, giving one entry per CDR3 protein. The sample holds around 760,000 distinct CDR3 sequences; more than 11% are singletons and the top ten take 5.5% to 8%. This receptor was identified in a man aged 45-65 years who received an inactivated influenza vaccine. Sample: PBMCs from blood, taken around 14 days before vaccination. V and J are TRBV4-3 and TRBJ2-2, with a weak D call TRBD2 (5 bases). The CDR3 sequence: CASSQARTGTGELFF. The CDR3 DNA is TGCGCCAGCAGCCAAGCCCGAACGGGGACCGGGGAGCTGTTTTTT.